The source of this T cell receptor (beta chain) is a study of CD8 T cells in Susac syndrome. For this clonotype: Its target is unknown.

Notes on the study in general: The relatively small number of individuals in the TCR sequencing and HLA analysis was acknowledged by the study.

RNA totalling roughly 0.5 to 1 ug underwent reverse transcription with random hexamers. A single record per CDR3 protein comes from TCRdb applying MiXCR to the immunoSEQ multiplex PCR reads. The repertoire holds fewer than 200,000 distinct CDR3 sequences, 94% seen once, with 0.12% in the top ten. TCR beta sequencing covered blood CD8+ and CD4+ T cells. In contrast to the negatively isolated CD8+ and CD4+ T cells, TEMRA cells were FACS-enriched. What was sequenced was CD4+ T cells from PBMCs. The source of this sequence is a human donor with Susac syndrome.

CDR3 coding DNA: TGTGCCAGCAGTGCGGGGGACCTCTACAATGAGCAGTTCTTC. This translates into CASSAGDLYNEQFF. This chain connects TRBV12-3 or TRBV12-4 to TRBJ2-1; 7 nucleotides align to TRBD2. Trimming cost V 5 bases and J 3 bases; bases outside gene matches: 4. The CDR3 is made up of 14 amino acids.